The 9 T cell receptor beta chains below come from one sample, sequenced in a study of blood T cell repertoires in COVID-19. Profiling relied on immunoSEQ multiplex PCR, and the TCRdb table lists in-frame clones only, not all of them. The data hold about 200,000 clones, with 70% to 90% observed a single time. The sequenced sample consisted of PBMCs or T cells enriched from blood (not recorded which). The receptors shown here come from a woman between 35 and 50 years old with acute COVID-19.

This clone came up once. The chain joins TRBV16 to TRBJ2-1; 8 bases are a match to TRBD2. This CDR3 spans 14 amino acids. V shed 4 bases, J shed 8 bases, and the junction held 7 bases outside the gene matches. CDR1 and CDR2 (germline): KGHSY, FQNENV. The CDR3 spells CASSPGLAGYEQFF. In DNA, the CDR3 is TGTGCCAGCAGCCCCGGGTTAGCGGGGTATGAGCAGTTCTTC.

The chain employs TRBV7-9 and TRBJ2-2, with 12 positions matching TRBD2. J was trimmed by 4 bases and V by 10 bases; bases with no gene match: 7. CDR3 size: 15 residues. Germline lookup yields CDR1 SEHNR and CDR2 FQNEAQ (reference sequence). The CDR3 DNA is TGTGCCACCGTACTAGCGGGAGGAGCCACCGGGGAGCTGTTTTTT. This encodes CATVLAGGATGELFF.

This clone has a single count. The rearrangement joins TRBV7-3 to TRBJ2-1, with 7 bases lining up with TRBD2. This CDR3 is 15 amino acids long. Germline V lookup: CDR1 SGHTA, CDR2 FQGTGA. The junction had 11 bases not matched to a gene; V was cut back by 5 bases and J by 7 bases. The CDR3 spells CASSLSAGSGNEQFF. The CDR3 coding sequence is TGTGCCAGCAGCCTTTCAGCGGGGAGTGGGAATGAGCAGTTCTTC.

The chain has TRBV24-1 and TRBJ1-3; D is possibly TRBD1 (5 bases). The germline CDR1 and CDR2 sequences are KGHDR and SFDVKD. V was shortened by 2 bases and J by 3 bases, with 13 bases between the two germline ends. There are 16 residues in the CDR3. The CDR3 sequence: CATSDSPGLVGNTIYF. CDR3 coding DNA: TGTGCCACCAGTGATTCTCCAGGGTTAGTTGGAAACACCATATATTTT.

This chain joins TRBV19 and TRBJ1-6; tentative D call: TRBD1 (5 bases). Germline V gives CDR1 LNHDA, CDR2 SQIVND (reference sequence). Trimming cost V 1 base and J 7 bases, with 11 bases left between them. There are 15 residues in the CDR3. CDR3 sequence reads: CASSIGGTGNSPLHF. As DNA, the CDR3 is TGTGCCAGTAGTATAGGCGGGACGGGAAATTCACCCCTCCACTTT.

The chain is built from TRBV4-1 and TRBJ1-3; 7 positions agree with TRBD1. Germline CDR1 MGHRA, CDR2 YSYEKL. This CDR3 comprises 17 residues. Trimming removed 1 base from V and 1 base from J; junction bases left unmatched: 7. The CDR3 DNA reads TGCGCCAGCAGCCAAGCTCCCCAGGGGGAGTCTGGAAACACCATATATTTT. Residues: CASSQAPQGESGNTIYF.

The chain carries TRBV2 and TRBJ1-5; 8 nucleotides match TRBD1. Germline values: CDR1 SNHLY, CDR2 FYNNEI. Germline trimming cut 5 bases from V and 7 bases from J; bases unmatched to any gene: 10. CDR3 length: 15 residues. The CDR3 protein is CASSTDRVQKQPQHF. CDR3 nucleotides: TGTGCCAGCAGTACGGACAGGGTCCAGAAACAGCCCCAGCATTTT.

This rearrangement joins TRBV19 to TRBJ2-1; 10 bases align to TRBD2. There are 14 residues in the CDR3. Germline V CDR1 and CDR2: LNHDA, SQIVND (reference sequence). The V and J ends lost 6 bases and 8 bases, in that order; junction bases with no gene match: 7. This CDR3 is CASSLAGVGYEQFF. CDR3 coding DNA: TGTGCCAGTAGCCTAGCGGGAGTGGGTTATGAGCAGTTCTTC.

The chain links TRBV7-9 to TRBJ1-4, with TRBD1 matching over 9 bases. The CDR3 extends over 16 amino acids. V dropped 1 base and J dropped 8; count of bases not matched to a gene: 8. CDR1 and CDR2 from the germline V gene are SEHNR and FQNEAQ (reference sequence). CDR3 region: CASSLGSGTGSEKLFF. The CDR3 DNA follows: TGTGCCAGCAGCTTAGGTTCAGGGACAGGGAGCGAAAAACTGTTTTTT. Combining the CDR3 with reference TRBV7-9 and TRBJ1-4 gives the whole variable domain DTGVSQNPRHKITKRGQNVTFRCDPISEHNRLYWYRQTLGQGPEFLTYFQNEAQLEKSRLLSDRFSAERPKGSFSTLEIQRTEQGDSAMYLCASSLGSGTGSEKLFFGSGTQLSVL.